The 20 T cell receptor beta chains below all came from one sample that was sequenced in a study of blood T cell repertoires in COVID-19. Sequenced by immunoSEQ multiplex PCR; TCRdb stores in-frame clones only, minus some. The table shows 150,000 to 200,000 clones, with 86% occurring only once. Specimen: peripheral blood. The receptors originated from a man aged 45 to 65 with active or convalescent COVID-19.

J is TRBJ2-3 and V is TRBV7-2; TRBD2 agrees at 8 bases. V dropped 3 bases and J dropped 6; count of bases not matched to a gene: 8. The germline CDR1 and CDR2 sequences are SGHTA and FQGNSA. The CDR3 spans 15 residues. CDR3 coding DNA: TGTGCCAGCAGCTTCGGCGGGGGGTTCTCGGATACGCAGTATTTT. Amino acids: CASSFGGGFSDTQYF.

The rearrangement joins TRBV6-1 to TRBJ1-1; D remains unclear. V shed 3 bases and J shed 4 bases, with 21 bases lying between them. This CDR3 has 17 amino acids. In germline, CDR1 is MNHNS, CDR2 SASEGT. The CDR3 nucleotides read TGTGCCAGCAGTGAGCCAGTTGGGAGGGTGTTTGGCACTGAAGCTTTCTTT. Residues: CASSEPVGRVFGTEAFF.

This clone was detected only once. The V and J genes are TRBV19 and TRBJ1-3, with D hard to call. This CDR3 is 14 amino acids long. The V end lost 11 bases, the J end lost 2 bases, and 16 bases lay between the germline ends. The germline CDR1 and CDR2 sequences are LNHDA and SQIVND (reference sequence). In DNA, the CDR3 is TGTGCCTCCATGGAGGAGAGTCCTGGAAACACCATATATTTT. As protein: CASMEESPGNTIYF.

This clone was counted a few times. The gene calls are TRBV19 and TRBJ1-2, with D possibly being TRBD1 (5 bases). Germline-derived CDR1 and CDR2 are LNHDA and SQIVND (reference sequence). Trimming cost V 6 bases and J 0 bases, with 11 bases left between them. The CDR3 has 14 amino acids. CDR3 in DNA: TGTGCCAGTAGGACAGAAATTTCTAACTATGGCTACACCTTC. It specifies CASRTEISNYGYTF.

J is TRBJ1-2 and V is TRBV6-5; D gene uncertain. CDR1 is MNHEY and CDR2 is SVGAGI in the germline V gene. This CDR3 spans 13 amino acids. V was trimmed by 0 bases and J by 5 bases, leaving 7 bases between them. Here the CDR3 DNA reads TGTGCCAGCAGTTACTCGACCGGGTATGGCTACACCTTC. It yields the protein CASSYSTGYGYTF.

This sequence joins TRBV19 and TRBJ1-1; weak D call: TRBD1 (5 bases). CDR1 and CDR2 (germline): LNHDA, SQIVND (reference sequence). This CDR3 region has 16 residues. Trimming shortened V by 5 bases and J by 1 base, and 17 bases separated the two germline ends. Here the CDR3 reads CASSPVEGVRNTEAFF. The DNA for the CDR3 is TGTGCCAGTAGTCCGGTGGAAGGGGTGCGGAACACTGAAGCTTTCTTT.

CDR3 DNA: TGTGCCAGCAGCGTAGGATTAGCCTATGAGCAGTTCTTC. It specifies CASSVGLAYEQFF. The rearrangement uses TRBV9 and TRBJ2-1, with D unclear. Germline V lookup: CDR1 SGDLS, CDR2 YYNGEE. This CDR3 has 13 residues. V lost 0 bases and J lost 8, with 9 bases in between.

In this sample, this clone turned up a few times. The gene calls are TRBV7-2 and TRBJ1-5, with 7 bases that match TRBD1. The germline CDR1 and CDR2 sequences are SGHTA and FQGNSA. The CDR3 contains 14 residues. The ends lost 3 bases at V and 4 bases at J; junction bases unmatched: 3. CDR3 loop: CASSLTGTNQPQHF. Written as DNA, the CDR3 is TGTGCCAGCAGCTTGACAGGGACGAATCAGCCCCAGCATTTT.

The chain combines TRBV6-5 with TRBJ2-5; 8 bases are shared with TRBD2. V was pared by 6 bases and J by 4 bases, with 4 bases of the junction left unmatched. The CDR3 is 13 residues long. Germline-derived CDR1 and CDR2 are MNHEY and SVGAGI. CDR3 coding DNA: TGTGCCAGCAGGAACCTAGCGGGAGAGACCCAGTACTTC. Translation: CASRNLAGETQYF.

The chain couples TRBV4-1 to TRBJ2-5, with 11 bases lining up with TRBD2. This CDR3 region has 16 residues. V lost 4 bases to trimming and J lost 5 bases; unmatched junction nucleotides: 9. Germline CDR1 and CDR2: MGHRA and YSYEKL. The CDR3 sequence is CASSLSGRAGRETQYF. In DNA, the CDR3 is TGCGCCAGCAGCCTTAGCGGGAGGGCCGGTAGGGAGACCCAGTACTTC.

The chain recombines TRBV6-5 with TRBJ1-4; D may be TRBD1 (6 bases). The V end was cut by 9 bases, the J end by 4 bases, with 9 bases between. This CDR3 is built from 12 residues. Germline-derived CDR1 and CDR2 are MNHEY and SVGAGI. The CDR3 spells CASDRNNEKLFF. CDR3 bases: TGTGCCAGTGACAGGAATAATGAAAAACTGTTTTTT.

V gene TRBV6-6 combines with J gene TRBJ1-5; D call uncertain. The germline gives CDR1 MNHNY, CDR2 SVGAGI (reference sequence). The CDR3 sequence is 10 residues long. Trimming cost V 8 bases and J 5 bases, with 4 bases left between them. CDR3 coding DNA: TGTGCCAGCGGCTATCAGCCCCAGCATTTT. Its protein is CASGYQPQHF.

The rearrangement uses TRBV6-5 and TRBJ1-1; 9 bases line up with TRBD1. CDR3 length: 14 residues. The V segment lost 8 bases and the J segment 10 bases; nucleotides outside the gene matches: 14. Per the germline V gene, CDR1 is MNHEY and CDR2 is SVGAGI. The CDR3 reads CASQRTGVNSGAFF. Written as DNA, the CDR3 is TGTGCCAGCCAGAGGACAGGGGTCAATTCCGGAGCTTTCTTT.

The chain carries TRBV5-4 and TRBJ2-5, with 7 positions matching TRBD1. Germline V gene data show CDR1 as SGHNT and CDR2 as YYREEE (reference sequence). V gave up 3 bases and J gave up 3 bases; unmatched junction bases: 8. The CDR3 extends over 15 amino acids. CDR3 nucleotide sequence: TGTGCCAGCAGCTCACAACAGGGGTTTGAAGAGACCCAGTACTTC. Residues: CASSSQQGFEETQYF.

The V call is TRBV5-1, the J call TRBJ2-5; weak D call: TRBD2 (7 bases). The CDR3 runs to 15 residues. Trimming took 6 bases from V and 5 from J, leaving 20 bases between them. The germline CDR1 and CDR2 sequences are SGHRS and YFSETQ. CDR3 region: CASKLDGGQRETQYF. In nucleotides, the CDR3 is TGCGCCAGCAAACTAGACGGGGGGCAGAGGGAGACCCAGTACTTC.

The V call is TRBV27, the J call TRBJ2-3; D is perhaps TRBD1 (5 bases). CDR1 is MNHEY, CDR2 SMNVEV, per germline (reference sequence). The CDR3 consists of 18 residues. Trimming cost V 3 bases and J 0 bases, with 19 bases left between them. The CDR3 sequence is CASSFRTRPRTSTDTQYF. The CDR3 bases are TGTGCCAGCAGTTTTAGGACACGGCCGAGAACGAGCACAGATACGCAGTATTTT.

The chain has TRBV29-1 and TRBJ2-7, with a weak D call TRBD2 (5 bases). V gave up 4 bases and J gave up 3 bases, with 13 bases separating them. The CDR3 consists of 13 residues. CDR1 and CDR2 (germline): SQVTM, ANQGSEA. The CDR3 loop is CSVVPDFSYEQYF. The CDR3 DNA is TGCAGCGTTGTTCCGGACTTCAGCTACGAGCAGTACTTC.

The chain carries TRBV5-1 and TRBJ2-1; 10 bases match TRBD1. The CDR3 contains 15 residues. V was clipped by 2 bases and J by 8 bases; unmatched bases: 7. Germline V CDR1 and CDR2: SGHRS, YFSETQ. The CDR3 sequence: CASSFETGGTDEQFF. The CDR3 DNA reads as TGCGCCAGCAGCTTCGAGACAGGGGGCACCGATGAGCAGTTCTTC.

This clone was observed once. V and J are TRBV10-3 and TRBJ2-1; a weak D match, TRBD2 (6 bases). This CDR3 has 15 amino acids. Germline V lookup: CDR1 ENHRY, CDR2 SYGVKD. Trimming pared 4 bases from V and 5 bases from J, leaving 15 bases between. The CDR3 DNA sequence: TGTGCCATCAGTGGGGGGAGTAGCGGAAACAATGAGCAGTTCTTC. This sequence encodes CAISGGSSGNNEQFF.

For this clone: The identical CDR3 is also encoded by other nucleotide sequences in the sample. The chain's CDR3 is CASSTSGGRSTDTQYF. In nucleotides, the CDR3 is TGTGCCAGCAGTACTTCAGGGGGAAGGAGCACAGATACGCAGTATTTT. This sequence joins TRBV6-2 or TRBV6-3 and TRBJ2-3; TRBD1 agrees at 7 bases. The CDR3 has 16 residues. The germline CDR1 and CDR2 sequences are MNHEY and SVGEGT. J lost 0 bases, V lost 5 bases, and 8 bases had no gene match.